These T cell receptor beta chains were read from a single sample in a study of OX40 agonist ivuxolimab in advanced cancers. Produced via immunoSEQ multiplex PCR; TCRdb's table is partial and in-frame only. The table includes around 36,000 clones, roughly 87% detected once. This specimen was CD4+ or CD8+ T cells sorted from blood, taken in a trial of the OX40 agonist ivuxolimab. These receptors were obtained from an adult with an advanced solid tumor such as melanoma, head and neck, liver or kidney cancer. Both conserved end residues are part of each CDR3. The order of the fields is J gene, V gene, D gene, clone size, CDR3 protein, CDR3 DNA. A D gene is named only where the DNA matches it firmly. Not all rows give a size; the values are once, few, many and, for expanded clones, a class.

>TRBJ2-5|TRBV27|TRBD2|NA
CASRLAGERTQYF
TGTGCCAGCAGGTTAGCGGGGGAAAGGACCCAGTACTTC
>TRBJ2-1|TRBV25-1|NA|NA
CASSVGDNEQFF
TGTGCCAGCAGTGTAGGAGACAATGAGCAGTTCTTC
>TRBJ1-6|TRBV14|NA|NA
CASRGPYNSPLHF
TGTGCCAGCAGAGGGCCGTATAATTCACCCCTCCACTTT
>TRBJ2-2|TRBV18|NA|NA
CASSPPPGFISAGELFF
TGTGCCAGCTCACCCCCTCCGGGTTTTATTTCGGCCGGGGAGCTGTTTTTT
>TRBJ2-5|TRBV27|TRBD2|NA
CASSLIAGGPQTQYF
TGTGCCAGCAGTTTAATAGCGGGGGGGCCCCAGACCCAGTACTTC
>TRBJ2-7|TRBV5-6|NA|once
CASSSILRVNYEQYF
TGTGCCAGCAGCTCGATACTTAGAGTTAATTACGAGCAGTACTTC
>TRBJ2-7|TRBV6-5|NA|NA
CASSYSASYYEQYF
TGTGCCAGCAGTTACTCGGCGAGTTACTACGAGCAGTACTTC
>TRBJ2-5|TRBV4-1|TRBD2|NA
CASSQERQGGQRETQYF
TGCGCCAGCAGCCAAGAGCGGCAGGGAGGGCAGCGAGAGACCCAGTACTTC
>TRBJ2-3|TRBV4-3|TRBD1|once
CASSAGQGVSSTQYF
TGCGCCAGCAGCGCCGGACAGGGGGTTTCGAGTACGCAGTATTTT
>TRBJ1-5|TRBV4-2|TRBD1|NA
CASSPDRAGNQPQHF
TGTGCCAGCAGCCCGGACAGGGCTGGGAATCAGCCCCAGCATTTT
>TRBJ2-3|TRBV4-3|TRBD2|NA
CASSQTSGGADTQYF
TGCGCCAGCAGCCAAACTAGCGGGGGGGCAGATACGCAGTATTTT
>TRBJ2-1|TRBV7-6|NA|NA
CASSRPGEQFF
TGTGCCAGCAGCCGGCCCGGTGAGCAGTTCTTC
>TRBJ1-2|TRBV6-5|NA|NA
CASSYAGPNYGYTF
TGTGCCAGCAGTTACGCGGGCCCTAACTATGGCTACACCTTC
>TRBJ2-7|TRBV11-2|NA|NA
CASSSRDTDYEQYF
TGTGCCAGCAGCTCCCGGGACACCGACTACGAGCAGTACTTC
>TRBJ2-1|TRBV19|NA|once
CASSIGGQQFF
TGTGCCAGTAGTATTGGCGGACAGCAGTTCTTC
>TRBJ1-6|TRBV30|NA|NA
CASLQGPIGPYSPLHF
TGTGCCAGCTTACAGGGCCCTATAGGGCCCTATTCACCCCTCCACTTT
>TRBJ2-7|TRBV7-9|NA|NA
CASSPRLTGPRSYEQYF
TGTGCCAGCAGCCCTAGACTGACGGGGCCTCGCTCCTACGAGCAGTACTTC
>TRBJ1-1|TRBV16|NA|few
CASSQLSGKTRF
TGTGCCAGCAGCCAATTGTCGGGAAAGACCCGCTTT
>TRBJ2-2|TRBV6-5|NA|NA
CASSYSTGNTGELFF
TGTGCCAGCAGTTACTCGACGGGAAACACCGGGGAGCTGTTTTTT
>TRBJ2-3|TRBV10-2|TRBD2|once
CASSGGVLAGGPDTQYF
TGCGCCAGCAGCGGGGGAGTACTAGCGGGGGGGCCAGATACGCAGTATTTT
>TRBJ2-7|TRBV4-1|TRBD2|NA
CASSQIGLEGYEQYF
TGCGCCAGCAGCCAAATAGGACTAGAGGGCTACGAGCAGTACTTC
>TRBJ1-2|TRBV29-1|NA|NA
CSVYDGGYTF
TGCAGCGTTTACGATGGAGGCTACACCTTC
>TRBJ2-4|TRBV13|NA|once
CASSFLARTHEGNIQYF
TGTGCCAGCAGTTTTTTGGCGCGGACCCATGAGGGAAACATTCAGTACTTC
>TRBJ2-2|TRBV29-1|NA|NA
CSYVLNGELFF
TGCAGCTATGTCCTCAACGGGGAGCTGTTTTTT
>TRBJ1-5|TRBV19|NA|once
CASSPSVWGNQPQHF
TGTGCCAGTAGTCCTTCGGTATGGGGCAATCAGCCCCAGCATTTT
>TRBJ1-1|TRBV19|NA|NA
CASSMWGQNTEAFF
TGTGCCAGTAGTATGTGGGGACAGAACACTGAAGCTTTCTTT
>TRBJ1-2|TRBV7-8|TRBD1|NA
CASSHSVTGGSGYTF
TGTGCCAGCAGCCACTCCGTGACAGGGGGAAGCGGCTACACCTTC
>TRBJ2-7|TRBV2|NA|NA
CATTGEGGQPYEQYF
TGTGCCACTACTGGGGAAGGGGGGCAGCCCTACGAGCAGTACTTC
>TRBJ2-3|TRBV7-9|NA|NA
CASSLEFSDTQYF
TGTGCCAGCAGCTTAGAGTTTTCGGATACGCAGTATTTT
>TRBJ2-3|TRBV6-5|NA|NA
CASSPGTATSDTQYF
TGTGCCAGCAGTCCCGGGACCGCAACTTCTGATACGCAGTATTTT
>TRBJ2-2|TRBV4-1|NA|once
CASSQEASSGELFF
TGCGCCAGCAGCCAAGAGGCTAGCTCCGGGGAGCTGTTTTTT
>TRBJ2-3|TRBV6-4|TRBD1|NA
CASSDGTGSTDTQYF
TGTGCCAGCAGTGACGGGACAGGGAGCACAGATACGCAGTATTTT
>TRBJ1-4|TRBV4-1|NA|few
CASSLDIIEFF
TGCGCCAGCAGCCTCGACATCATTGAGTTTTTT
>TRBJ2-7|TRBV7-8|TRBD1|NA
CASSLAGTGTYEQYF
TGTGCCAGCAGCTTAGCCGGGACAGGGACCTACGAGCAGTACTTC
>TRBJ1-1|TRBV13|TRBD1|NA
CASSPGTAEPEAFF
TGTGCCAGCAGCCCAGGGACAGCGGAACCTGAAGCTTTCTTT
>TRBJ2-2|TRBV9|NA|NA
CASSVDGINTGELFF
TGTGCCAGCAGCGTAGACGGGATCAACACCGGGGAGCTGTTTTTT
>TRBJ2-7|TRBV6-1|TRBD1|NA
CASSERQGLYEQYF
TGTGCCAGCAGTGAAAGACAGGGTCTATACGAGCAGTACTTC
>TRBJ2-3|TRBV5-1|NA|NA
CASSLDGDTQYF
TGCGCCAGCAGCTTGGACGGAGATACGCAGTATTTT
>TRBJ1-6|TRBV6-4|NA|NA
CASRAGDTYNSPLHF
TGTGCCAGCAGGGCGGGGGACACTTATAATTCACCCCTCCACTTT
>TRBJ1-2|TRBV11-2|TRBD1|NA
CASSSGDSGYTF
TGTGCCAGCAGCTCAGGGGACAGTGGCTACACCTTC
>TRBJ2-7|TRBV27|NA|NA
CASSLRGALVHEQYF
TGTGCCAGCAGTTTAAGGGGGGCGCTTGTCCACGAGCAGTACTTC
>TRBJ1-2|TRBV7-2|TRBD1|NA
CASSPRDSHYGYTF
TGTGCCAGCAGCCCAAGGGACAGCCATTATGGCTACACCTTC
>TRBJ2-1|TRBV27|TRBD2|once
CASSFVAGSAYNEQFF
TGTGCCAGCAGCTTCGTAGCGGGGTCGGCCTACAATGAGCAGTTCTTC
>TRBJ2-3|TRBV5-6|NA|once
CASSLGGALTDTQYF
TGTGCCAGCAGCTTGGGGGGAGCCCTCACAGATACGCAGTATTTT
>TRBJ1-2|TRBV4-3|NA|NA
CASSRYRSSNYGYTF
TGCGCCAGCAGCCGATACAGGAGTTCTAACTATGGCTACACCTTC
>TRBJ2-1|TRBV9|TRBD1|NA
CASSPNRGPSYNEQFF
TGTGCCAGCAGCCCCAACAGGGGGCCCTCCTACAATGAGCAGTTCTTC
>TRBJ1-1|TRBV6-5|NA|NA
CASSSKGQRNTEAFF
TGTGCCAGCAGTTCAAAAGGACAGCGGAACACTGAAGCTTTCTTT
>TRBJ2-7|TRBV6-1|TRBD1|NA
CASSGQGVDEQYF
TGTGCCAGCAGTGGACAGGGAGTCGACGAGCAGTACTTC
>TRBJ2-1|TRBV5-1|TRBD2|NA
CASSLVLRGGYEQFF
TGCGCCAGCAGCTTGGTCTTGCGGGGGGGCTATGAGCAGTTCTTC
>TRBJ2-7|TRBV4-3|NA|NA
CASSQGVGAYEQYF
TGCGCCAGCAGCCAAGGAGTCGGAGCCTACGAGCAGTACTTC
>TRBJ1-1|TRBV15|NA|NA
CATSRKRTEEAFF
TGTGCCACCAGCAGGAAGAGAACCGAGGAAGCTTTCTTT
>TRBJ2-3|TRBV27|NA|NA
CASSLGPGADTQYF
TGTGCCAGCAGTTTGGGTCCGGGCGCAGATACGCAGTATTTT
>TRBJ1-1|TRBV4-1|NA|NA
CASSPVTYTEAFF
TGCGCCAGCAGCCCCGTGACATACACTGAAGCTTTCTTT
>TRBJ2-1|TRBV6-1|NA|NA
CASSEGWPGYNEQFF
TGTGCCAGCAGTGAAGGTTGGCCAGGATACAATGAGCAGTTCTTC
>TRBJ1-1|TRBV7-3|NA|NA
CASSLRQDTEAFF
TGTGCCAGCAGCTTACGTCAAGACACTGAAGCTTTCTTT
>TRBJ2-1|TRBV5-6|NA|NA
CASSFWLGLNNEQFF
TGTGCCAGCAGCTTTTGGTTGGGACTCAACAATGAGCAGTTCTTC
>TRBJ1-1|TRBV29-1|TRBD1|NA
CSVIKQGGNTEAFF
TGCAGCGTAATTAAACAGGGGGGGAATACTGAAGCTTTCTTT
>TRBJ2-1|TRBV2|NA|once
CASSDLRGEQFF
TGTGCCAGCAGTGATCTTAGAGGTGAGCAGTTCTTC
>TRBJ2-3|TRBV4-1|TRBD2|NA
CASSQFSGGSPDTQYF
TGCGCCAGCAGCCAATTTAGCGGGGGGAGTCCAGATACGCAGTATTTT